These 15 T cell receptor beta chains were all obtained from the same sample, sequenced in a study of control samples from healthy donors and cancer patients. Method: immunoSEQ multiplex PCR; TCRdb's copy keeps in-frame clones and lacks some. The table lists about 120,000 clones, 87% of them singletons, with around 9.4% in the top ten. Sequences were obtained from blood. Receptor source: a man aged 40-49 years in good health.

The chain recombines TRBV7-3 with TRBJ2-3; D is undetermined. V was pared by 5 bases and J by 5 bases, with 17 bases between. CDR3 length: 15 residues. Germline V gene lookup returns CDR1 SGHTA and CDR2 FQGTGA. The CDR3 DNA is TGTGCCAGCAGCCTCGGACCGTCGCGGCAAGATACGCAGTATTTT. Translated, it gives CASSLGPSRQDTQYF. The full variable domain, completed using reference TRBV7-3 and TRBJ2-3, is GAGVSQTPSNKVTEKGKYVELRCDPISGHTALYWYRQSLGQGPEFLIYFQGTGAADDSGLPNDRFFAVRPEGSVSTLKIQRTERGDSAVYLCASSLGPSRQDTQYFGPGTRLTVL.

The V and J genes are TRBV18 and TRBJ2-2; D not resolved. The CDR3 is 15 amino acids. Germline V gene data show CDR1 as KGHSH and CDR2 as LQKENI. V lost 1 base and J lost 7, with 13 bases in between. In DNA form, the CDR3 reads TGTGCCAGCTCACCACGGACGGTCCTCCACGGGGAGCTGTTTTTT. It codes for CASSPRTVLHGELFF.

This chain joins TRBV2 and TRBJ1-4; possible D gene TRBD1, 6 bases. Trimming stripped 5 bases from V and 5 bases from J, with 9 bases between. Germline V CDR1 and CDR2: SNHLY, FYNNEI. The CDR3 spans 13 residues. The CDR3 DNA reads TGTGCCAGCAGTAGGGACACAAATGAAAAACTGTTTTTT. Translation gives CASSRDTNEKLFF.

The CDR3, as DNA: TGTGCTAGTGGTTTGGTACTAATCGGCGTGAATTCACCCCTCCACTTT. This encodes CASGLVLIGVNSPLHF. V and J are TRBV12-5 and TRBJ1-6; no reliable D call. V was trimmed by 0 bases and J by 7 bases, leaving 13 bases between them. Germline V gives CDR1 LGHNT, CDR2 FRNRAP. The CDR3 contains 16 residues.

This clone appeared a single time. J is TRBJ2-1 and V is TRBV27; D is possibly TRBD1 or TRBD2 (5 bases each). V was cut by 0 bases and J by 0 bases, with 18 bases left in between. From germline, CDR1 is MNHEY and CDR2 SMNVEV (reference sequence). The CDR3 covers 19 residues. The CDR3 region is CASSLSWGESGPSYNEQFF. The CDR3 DNA reads TGTGCCAGCAGTTTATCCTGGGGTGAGTCGGGGCCCTCCTACAATGAGCAGTTCTTC.

The rearrangement uses TRBV19 and TRBJ1-3, with D possibly being TRBD1 (5 bases). In germline, CDR1 is LNHDA, CDR2 SQIVND (reference sequence). V was clipped by 7 bases and J by 0 bases, with 13 bases between them. CDR3 length equals 15 residues. The CDR3 DNA follows: TGTGCCAGTACCCCGGGACGGAACTCTGGAAACACCATATATTTT. Its translation is CASTPGRNSGNTIYF.

V and J are TRBV4-3 and TRBJ1-6; 8 bases match TRBD1. The V gene end was trimmed by 4 bases and the J gene end by 6 bases; junction bases not matched to a gene: 5. This CDR3 spans 15 amino acids. Germline V gene data show CDR1 as LGHNA and CDR2 as YSLEER. CDR3 protein: CASSLGQVGNSPLHF. CDR3 nucleotides: TGCGCCAGCAGCCTGGGACAGGTCGGTAATTCACCCCTCCACTTT.

The V call is TRBV7-9, the J call TRBJ1-2; D gene unclear. The ends were cut back, 6 bases at V and 1 base at J, with 9 bases in the middle. Germline values: CDR1 SEHNR, CDR2 FQNEAQ (reference sequence). CDR3 length: 13 residues. The CDR3 region is CASRNWNNYGYTF. Written as DNA, the CDR3 is TGTGCCAGCAGAAATTGGAATAACTATGGCTACACCTTC.

To note about this clone: A junction boundary mismatches the germline segment, possibly from a read error. J is TRBJ2-7 and V is TRBV4-1, with D tentatively TRBD1 (5 bases). The length of the CDR3 is 14 residues. Germline CDR1 reads MGHRA; CDR2 reads YSYEKL. The CDR3 reads CASSQDAAGWQLSF. The DNA of the CDR3 is TGCGCCAGCAGCCAGGATGCCGCAGGGTGGCAGTTGAGTTTC.

This chain joins TRBV24-1 and TRBJ2-5; D is perhaps TRBD2 (6 bases). The germline CDR1 and CDR2 sequences are KGHDR and SFDVKD. Trimming removed 5 bases at V and 1 base at J, with 13 bases between. This CDR3 has 15 amino acids. Here the CDR3 DNA reads TGTGCCACCAGTGGCCCCGGGACTGCCCAAGAGACCCAGTACTTC. Translating gives CATSGPGTAQETQYF.

The chain combines TRBV5-3 with TRBJ1-2, with TRBD1 matching over 7 bases. TRBV5-3 belongs to the ORF category, with a function that is uncertain. Trimming took 2 bases from V and 1 from J; bases not matched to a gene: 5. The CDR3 loop spans 15 amino acids. The CDR3 nucleotides read TGTGCCAGAAGCTTCCGGGACAGAATTAACTATGGCTACACCTTC. Amino acid sequence: CARSFRDRINYGYTF.

The chain carries TRBV6-6 and TRBJ1-2; weak D call: TRBD1 (5 bases). This CDR3 is 15 amino acids long. With 6 bases removed from V and 0 bases from J, the gap between germline ends came to 14 bases. Germline V gives CDR1 MNHNY, CDR2 SVGAGI (reference sequence). This CDR3 is CASRRPAGPNYGYTF. CDR3 sequence (DNA): TGTGCCAGCAGACGTCCGGCAGGGCCTAACTATGGCTACACCTTC.

V is TRBV2 and J is TRBJ1-5; D possibly corresponds to TRBD1 (5 bases). The CDR3 length is 17 residues. Germline CDR1 reads SNHLY; CDR2 reads FYNNEI. V lost 2 bases to trimming and J lost 9 bases, with 23 bases between them. CDR3 region: CASSESGGNELARPQHF. The CDR3, as DNA: TGTGCCAGCAGTGAATCGGGGGGGAACGAACTCGCTCGGCCCCAGCATTTT.

The V call is TRBV10-1, the J call TRBJ2-7; D is perhaps TRBD2 (5 bases). Per germline, CDR1 WNHNN and CDR2 SYGVQD (reference sequence). V lost 1 base to trimming and J lost 0 bases, with 10 bases between them. The CDR3 is made up of 15 amino acids. The CDR3 DNA sequence: TGCGCCAGCAGTGAGTACAGCGGTAGCTCCTACGAGCAGTACTTC. Its translation is CASSEYSGSSYEQYF.

The genes are TRBV6-5 and TRBJ1-2; D call uncertain. V dropped 6 bases and J dropped 2 bases, with 10 bases sitting between them. The germline V gene has CDR1 MNHEY and CDR2 SVGAGI. The CDR3 is made up of 13 amino acids. The CDR3 is CASRVTENYGYTF. Here the CDR3 DNA reads TGTGCCAGCAGGGTAACAGAAAACTATGGCTACACCTTC.